The text below deals with one T cell receptor beta chain. Germline V gene sequence: CDR1 SQVTM, CDR2 ANQGSEA. The CDR3 extends over 11 amino acids. V lost 4 bases to trimming and J lost 4 bases, with 8 bases between them. These data come from a study of T cell changes during pregnancy in multiple sclerosis. The assay was immunoSEQ multiplex PCR, and TCRdb's table has in-frame clones only and misses some. This sample has 25,000 to 40,000 clones; 90% to 95% occur once, and the top ten carry around 3.6%. The genes are TRBV29-1 and TRBJ2-7; a possible D gene is TRBD1 (5 bases). This TCR came from a female donor in good health, enrolled as a control in a pregnancy study. The source was CD8+ T cells from peripheral blood mononuclear cells, collected in the second trimester of pregnancy. The CDR3 DNA follows: TGCAGCGTTGCGGCAGGGTACGAGCAGTACTTC. Protein product: CSVAAGYEQYF.